The 10 T cell receptor beta chains below all came from one sample that was sequenced in a study of OX40 agonist ivuxolimab in advanced cancers. TCRdb's copy holds only in-frame clones and misses some; the assay was immunoSEQ multiplex PCR. The sample records 55,000 to 70,000 clones, around 86% being singletons. The sample in question was CD4+ or CD8+ T cells sorted from blood, obtained in a trial of the OX40 agonist ivuxolimab. The receptors shown here come from an adult with an advanced solid tumor such as melanoma, head and neck, liver or kidney cancer.

The rearrangement uses TRBV6-5 and TRBJ1-4; D is ambiguous. The V gene's germline CDR1 is MNHEY and CDR2 SVGAGI. V was pared by 6 bases and J by 0 bases, with 8 bases between. CDR3 length: 14 residues. The CDR3 sequence is CASRRQTTNEKLFF. The CDR3, as DNA: TGTGCCAGCAGGAGGCAGACAACTAATGAAAAACTGTTTTTT.

The rearrangement joins TRBV27 to TRBJ2-2, with D possibly called TRBD1 or TRBD2 (5 bases each). Trimming removed 5 bases at V and 5 bases at J, with 18 bases between. Per the germline V gene, CDR1 is MNHEY and CDR2 is SMNVEV (reference sequence). The CDR3 totals 16 residues. The CDR3 DNA sequence: TGTGCCAGCAGTGGTACGGGGCCGAGGCTGACCGGGGAGCTGTTTTTT. Translation gives CASSGTGPRLTGELFF.

The chain has TRBV10-3 and TRBJ1-2; maybe TRBD1 (5 bases). This CDR3 contains 14 residues. Germline V CDR1 and CDR2: ENHRY, SYGVKD. Trimming stripped 5 bases from V and 8 bases from J, with 18 bases between. This CDR3 reads CAISLQELGIGYTF. The CDR3 DNA is TGTGCCATCAGTTTACAGGAGTTGGGCATAGGCTACACCTTC.

V usage is TRBV5-1 and J usage is TRBJ2-7; 10 positions agree with TRBD1. Germline CDR1 and CDR2: SGHRS and YFSETQ. The CDR3 contains 15 residues. After removal of 7 bases from V and 2 bases from J, the junction contained 9 bases not matched to a gene. The CDR3: CASAPSGTGAYEQYF. CDR3 in DNA: TGCGCCAGCGCTCCCTCCGGGACAGGGGCCTACGAGCAGTACTTC.

The chain recombines TRBV11-3 with TRBJ1-1; D is unclear. Germline V lookup: CDR1 SGHNT, CDR2 YENEEA. V was shortened by 0 bases and J by 1 base, with 3 bases between the two germline ends. The CDR3 runs to 13 residues. The CDR3 protein is CASSLEPNTEAFF. The CDR3, as DNA: TGTGCCAGCAGCTTAGAGCCGAACACTGAAGCTTTCTTT. The variable domain in full, with the rest retrieved from reference TRBV11-3 and TRBJ1-1, is EAGVVQSPRYKIIEKKQPVAFWCNPISGHNTLYWYLQNLGQGPELLIRYENEEAVDDSQLPKDRFSAERLKGVDSTLKIQPAELGDSAVYLCASSLEPNTEAFFGQGTRLTVV.

The chain uses TRBV5-4 and TRBJ2-3; 7 bases fit TRBD1. CDR3 length: 14 residues. Trimming cost V 3 bases and J 0 bases; bases outside gene matches: 1. Germline V gene sequence: CDR1 SGHNT, CDR2 YYREEE (reference sequence). CDR3 sequence (DNA): TGTGCCAGCAGCTCACAGGGGAGCACAGATACGCAGTATTTT. Protein sequence: CASSSQGSTDTQYF.

The chain combines TRBV5-1 with TRBJ1-3; D gene unclear. The CDR3 length is 15 residues. V was pared by 2 bases and J by 0 bases, with 9 bases between. From germline, CDR1 is SGHRS and CDR2 YFSETQ. The CDR3 reads CASSLAESSGNTIYF. Written as DNA, the CDR3 is TGCGCCAGCAGCTTAGCCGAGAGCTCTGGAAACACCATATATTTT.

The CDR3 DNA is TGTGCCTGGGACAGGGGAAACACCATATATTTT. It specifies CAWDRGNTIYF. The gene calls are TRBV30 and TRBJ1-3; tentatively, D is TRBD1 (6 bases). Trimming stripped 5 bases from V and 4 bases from J, with 6 bases between. There are 11 residues in the CDR3. In germline, CDR1 is GTSNPN, CDR2 SVGIG (reference sequence).

This clone has a single count. The chain uses TRBV2 and TRBJ2-5; 10 bases match TRBD1. The CDR3 extends over 14 amino acids. V lost 6 bases, J lost 4 bases, and 5 bases stayed unmatched. Germline assignment: CDR1 SNHLY and CDR2 FYNNEI. CDR3 bases: TGTGCCAGCAGCCGACAGGGGGCTAGAGAGACCCAGTACTTC. It specifies CASSRQGARETQYF. The entire variable domain, with the rest obtained from reference TRBV2 and TRBJ2-5, is as follows: EPEVTQTPSHQVTQMGQEVILRCVPISNHLYFYWYRQILGQKVEFLVSFYNNEISEKSEIFDDQFSVERPDGSNFTLKIRSTKLEDSAMYFCASSRQGARETQYFGPGTRLLVL.

The chain couples TRBV2 to TRBJ2-3; 11 nucleotides line up with TRBD2. The V and J ends lost 4 bases and 7 bases, in that order; junction bases with no gene match: 7. CDR1 is SNHLY, CDR2 FYNNEI, per germline. The length of the CDR3 is 15 residues. CDR3 amino acids: CASSGQLAGVHTQYF. In DNA form, the CDR3 reads TGTGCCAGCAGTGGGCAACTAGCGGGGGTTCATACGCAGTATTTT.